This T cell receptor (beta chain) was identified during a study of T cell responses to AZD1222 COVID-19 vaccine. Study observations and caveats: Repertoire sampling was restricted to post-peak T cell response timepoints. The CD4 TCRs associated with vaccination extended across spike and predominated at 160-218 and 743-854. Donors were chiefly white British, with a greater number of females, and clonal diversity was perhaps underestimated.

Using immunoSEQ multiplex PCR, the repertoire was profiled, and TCRdb retains in-frame clones only, with some absent. The repertoire has about 150,000 clones, roughly nine tenths of them found once; the top ten carry under 1.5%. The CDR3 covers 17 residues. Germline-derived CDR1 and CDR2 are SGHRS and YFSETQ. J was trimmed by 3 bases and V by 5 bases; bases with no gene match: 14. Worth noting for this clone: Antigen specificity is unknown.

This specimen was peripheral blood, taken on day 0 of AZD1222 vaccination. The receptor was derived from an adult in good health. The chain uses TRBV5-1 and TRBJ1-1; 9 bases map to TRBD1. As DNA, the CDR3 is TGCGCCAGCAGTTTGACAGGGGGAGTAGGGGAAGACACTGAAGCTTTCTTT. This codes for CASSLTGGVGEDTEAFF.